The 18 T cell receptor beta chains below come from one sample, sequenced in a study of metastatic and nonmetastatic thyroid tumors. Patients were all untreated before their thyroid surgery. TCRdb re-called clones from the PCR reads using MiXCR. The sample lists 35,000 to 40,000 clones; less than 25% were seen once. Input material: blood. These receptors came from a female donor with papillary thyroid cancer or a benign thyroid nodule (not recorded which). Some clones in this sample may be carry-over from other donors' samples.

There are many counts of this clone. CDR3: CSARKAGGPRNEQFF. The CDR3 region has the DNA TGCAGTGCTAGGAAGGCGGGAGGGCCCCGCAATGAGCAGTTCTTC. The chain combines TRBV20-1 with TRBJ2-1; TRBD2 matches 9 bases. The CDR3 sequence is 15 residues long. Trimming cost V 3 bases and J 6 bases; bases outside gene matches: 9. Germline CDR1 is DFQATT and CDR2 is SNEGSKA (reference sequence).

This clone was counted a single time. The CDR3: CASSWGGGATEAFF. In nucleotides, the CDR3 is TGCGCCAGCAGCTGGGGCGGGGGCGCCACTGAAGCTTTCTTT. V is TRBV5-1 and J is TRBJ1-1, with TRBD1 as a possible D gene (6 bases). V gave up 3 bases and J gave up 4 bases, with 13 bases separating them. There are 14 residues in the CDR3. Per germline, CDR1 SGHRS and CDR2 YFSETQ.

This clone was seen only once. Here the CDR3 DNA reads TGCAGTGCTAGATCGGGTGAGGACACATCCGAGACCCAGTACTTC. It encodes CSARSGEDTSETQYF. The J gene is TRBJ2-5, the V gene TRBV20-1, with a tentative D call TRBD1 (5 bases). Germline-derived CDR1 and CDR2 are DFQATT and SNEGSKA (reference sequence). V was clipped by 2 bases and J by 5 bases, with 18 bases between them. CDR3 length: 15 residues.

CDR3 coding DNA: TGCAGTGCTACCACAGGGACCGGCTACACCTTC. This codes for CSATTGTGYTF. The chain has TRBV20-1 and TRBJ1-2, with D possibly being TRBD1 (6 bases). Trimming pared 4 bases from V and 8 bases from J, leaving 11 bases between. Germline V gene lookup returns CDR1 DFQATT and CDR2 SNEGSKA (reference sequence). The CDR3 runs 11 residues.

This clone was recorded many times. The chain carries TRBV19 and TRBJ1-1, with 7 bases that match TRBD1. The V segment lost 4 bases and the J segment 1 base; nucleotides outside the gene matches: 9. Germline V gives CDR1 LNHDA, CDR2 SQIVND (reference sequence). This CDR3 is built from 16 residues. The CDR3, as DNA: TGTGCCAGTAGTACTTCCGGGACAGCTCAGAACACTGAAGCTTTCTTT. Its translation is CASSTSGTAQNTEAFF.

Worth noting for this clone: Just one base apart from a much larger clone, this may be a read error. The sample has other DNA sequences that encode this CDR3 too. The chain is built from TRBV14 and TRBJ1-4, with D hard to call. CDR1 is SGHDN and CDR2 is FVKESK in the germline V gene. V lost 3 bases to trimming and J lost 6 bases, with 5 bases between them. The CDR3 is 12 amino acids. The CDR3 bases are TGTGCCAGCAGCCAGTCTGATGAAAAACTGTTTTTT. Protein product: CASSQSDEKLFF.

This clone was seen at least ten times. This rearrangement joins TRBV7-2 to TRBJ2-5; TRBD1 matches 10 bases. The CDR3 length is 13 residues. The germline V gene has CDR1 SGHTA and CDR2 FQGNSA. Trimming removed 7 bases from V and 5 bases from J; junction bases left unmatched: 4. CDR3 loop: CASTGDRGETQYF. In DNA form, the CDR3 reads TGTGCCAGCACCGGGGACAGGGGTGAGACCCAGTACTTC.

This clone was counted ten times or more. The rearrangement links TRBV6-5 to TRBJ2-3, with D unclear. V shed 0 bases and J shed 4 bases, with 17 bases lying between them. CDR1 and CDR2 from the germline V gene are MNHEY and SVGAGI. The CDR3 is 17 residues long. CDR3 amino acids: CASSYSETLTPPDTQYF. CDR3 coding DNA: TGTGCCAGCAGTTACTCCGAGACCCTTACCCCCCCAGATACGCAGTATTTT.

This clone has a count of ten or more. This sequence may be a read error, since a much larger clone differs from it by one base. The CDR3 DNA reads TGTGCCACCGTATCCGGGGGCCGGCGGGGTGAAGCTTTCTTT. Protein product: CATVSGGRRGEAFF. The chain combines TRBV6-1 with TRBJ1-1; D might be TRBD1 (6 bases). V gave up 10 bases and J gave up 7 bases, with 22 bases separating them. Germline CDR1 reads MNHNS; CDR2 reads SASEGT. This CDR3 is 14 amino acids long.

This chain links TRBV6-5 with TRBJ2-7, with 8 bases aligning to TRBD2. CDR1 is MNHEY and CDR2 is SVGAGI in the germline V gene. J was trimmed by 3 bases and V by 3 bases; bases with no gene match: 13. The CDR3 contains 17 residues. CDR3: CASSYTSGPPGCYEQYF. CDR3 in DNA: TGTGCCAGCAGTTATACTAGCGGTCCCCCTGGGTGCTACGAGCAGTACTTC.

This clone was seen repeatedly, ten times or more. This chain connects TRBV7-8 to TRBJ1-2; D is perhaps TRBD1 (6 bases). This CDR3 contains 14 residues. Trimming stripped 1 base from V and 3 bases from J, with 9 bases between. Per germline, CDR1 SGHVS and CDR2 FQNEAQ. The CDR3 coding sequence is TGTGCCAGCAGCTTAGTGGAGGGGGACTATGGCTACACCTTC. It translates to CASSLVEGDYGYTF. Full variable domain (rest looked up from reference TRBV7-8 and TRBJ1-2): GAGVSQSPRYKVAKRGQDVALRCDPISGHVSLFWYQQALGQGPEFLTYFQNEAQLDKSGLPSDRFFAERPEGSVSTLKIQRTQQEDSAVYLCASSLVEGDYGYTFGSGTRLTVV.

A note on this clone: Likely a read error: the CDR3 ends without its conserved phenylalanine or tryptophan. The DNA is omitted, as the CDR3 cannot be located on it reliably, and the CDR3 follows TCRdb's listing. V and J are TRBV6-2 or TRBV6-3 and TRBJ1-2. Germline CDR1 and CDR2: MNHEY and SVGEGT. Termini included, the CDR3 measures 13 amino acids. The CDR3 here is CASSYSSDYGYTL.

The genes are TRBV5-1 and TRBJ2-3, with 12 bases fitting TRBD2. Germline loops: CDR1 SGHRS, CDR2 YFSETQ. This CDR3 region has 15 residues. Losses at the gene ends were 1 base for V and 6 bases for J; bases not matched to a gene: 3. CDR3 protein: CASSLRLAGADTQYF. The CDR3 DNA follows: TGCGCCAGCAGCTTGAGACTAGCGGGAGCTGATACGCAGTATTTT.

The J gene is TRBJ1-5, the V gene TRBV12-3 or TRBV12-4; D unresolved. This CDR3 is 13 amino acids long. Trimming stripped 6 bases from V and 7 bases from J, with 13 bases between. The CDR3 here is CASRLGGWQPQHF. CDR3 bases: TGTGCCAGCAGGCTAGGAGGGTGGCAGCCCCAGCATTTT.

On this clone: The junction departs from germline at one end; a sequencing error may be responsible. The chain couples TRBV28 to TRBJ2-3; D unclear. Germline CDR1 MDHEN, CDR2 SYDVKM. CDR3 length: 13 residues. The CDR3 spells CAISLFGSDTQYF. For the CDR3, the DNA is TGTGCCATCAGTTTATTTGGTTCAGATACTCAGTATTTT.

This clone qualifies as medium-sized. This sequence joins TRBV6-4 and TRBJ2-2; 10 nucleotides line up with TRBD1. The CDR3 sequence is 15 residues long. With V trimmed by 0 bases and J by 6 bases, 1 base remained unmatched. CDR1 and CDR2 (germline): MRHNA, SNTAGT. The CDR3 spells CASSDSTGGPGELFF. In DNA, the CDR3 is TGTGCCAGCAGTGACTCGACAGGGGGCCCCGGGGAGCTGTTTTTT.

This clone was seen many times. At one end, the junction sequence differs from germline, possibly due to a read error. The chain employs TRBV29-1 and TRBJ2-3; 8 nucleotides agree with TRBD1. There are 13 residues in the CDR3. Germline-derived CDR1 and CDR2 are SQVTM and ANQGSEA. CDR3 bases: TGCAGCGTGGAAGACAGGGGTACAGATACGCAGTATTTT. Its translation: CSVEDRGTDTQYF.

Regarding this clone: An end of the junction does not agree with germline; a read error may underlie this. CDR3 amino acids: CAGSLAQGAHEQYF. Written as DNA, the CDR3 is TGCGCCGGCAGCTTGGCTCAGGGGGCGCACGAGCAGTACTTC. The chain combines TRBV5-1 with TRBJ2-7, with 8 bases that match TRBD1. Germline values: CDR1 SGHRS, CDR2 YFSETQ. This CDR3 region has 14 residues.